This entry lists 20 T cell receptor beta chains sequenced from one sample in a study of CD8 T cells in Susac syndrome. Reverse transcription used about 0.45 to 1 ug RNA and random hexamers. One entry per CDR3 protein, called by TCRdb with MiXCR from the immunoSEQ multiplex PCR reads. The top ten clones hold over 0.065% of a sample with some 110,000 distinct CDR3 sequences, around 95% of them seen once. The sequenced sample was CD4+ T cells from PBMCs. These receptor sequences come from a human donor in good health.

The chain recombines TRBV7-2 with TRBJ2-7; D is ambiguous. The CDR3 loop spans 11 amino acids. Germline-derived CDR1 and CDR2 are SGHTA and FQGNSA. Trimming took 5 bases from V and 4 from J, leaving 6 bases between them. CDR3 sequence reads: CASSPEYEQYF. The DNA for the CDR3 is TGTGCCAGCAGCCCGGAATACGAGCAGTACTTC.

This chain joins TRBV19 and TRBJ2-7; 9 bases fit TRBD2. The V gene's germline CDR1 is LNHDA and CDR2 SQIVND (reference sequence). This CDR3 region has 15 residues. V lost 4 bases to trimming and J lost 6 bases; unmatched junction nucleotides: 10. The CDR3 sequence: CASSTLAGASGEQYF. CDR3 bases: TGTGCCAGTAGTACCTTAGCGGGAGCTTCCGGCGAGCAGTACTTC.

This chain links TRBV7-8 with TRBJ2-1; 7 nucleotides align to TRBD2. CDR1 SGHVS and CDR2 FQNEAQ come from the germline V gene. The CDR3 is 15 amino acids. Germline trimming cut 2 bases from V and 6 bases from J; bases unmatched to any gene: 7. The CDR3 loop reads CASSLWGGGVNEQFF. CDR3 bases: TGTGCCAGCAGCTTATGGGGGGGAGGGGTCAATGAGCAGTTCTTC.

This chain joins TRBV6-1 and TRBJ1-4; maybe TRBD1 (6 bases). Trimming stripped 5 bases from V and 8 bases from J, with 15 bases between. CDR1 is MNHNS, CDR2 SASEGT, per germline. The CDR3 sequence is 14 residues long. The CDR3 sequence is CASSQRQDLEKLFF. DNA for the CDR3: TGTGCCAGCAGTCAACGACAGGATCTAGAAAAACTGTTTTTT.

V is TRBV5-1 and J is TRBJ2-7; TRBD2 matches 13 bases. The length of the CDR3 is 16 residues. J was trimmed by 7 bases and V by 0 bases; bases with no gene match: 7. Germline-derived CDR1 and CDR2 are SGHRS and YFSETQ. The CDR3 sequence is CASSLGGLAGVGEQYF. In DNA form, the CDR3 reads TGCGCCAGCAGCTTGGGCGGACTAGCGGGAGTAGGAGAGCAGTACTTC.

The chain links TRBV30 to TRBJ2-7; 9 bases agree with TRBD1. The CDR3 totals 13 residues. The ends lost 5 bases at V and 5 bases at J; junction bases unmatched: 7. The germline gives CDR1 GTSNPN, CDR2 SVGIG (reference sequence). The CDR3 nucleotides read TGTGCCTGGGCTCGGGACAGGGTCAACGAGCAGTACTTC. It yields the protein CAWARDRVNEQYF.

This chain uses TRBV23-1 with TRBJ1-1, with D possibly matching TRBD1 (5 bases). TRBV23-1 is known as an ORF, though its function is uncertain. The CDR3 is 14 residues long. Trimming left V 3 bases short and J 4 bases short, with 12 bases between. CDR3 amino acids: CASSHRVVGTEAFF. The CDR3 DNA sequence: TGCGCCAGCAGTCACAGGGTTGTTGGCACTGAAGCTTTCTTT.

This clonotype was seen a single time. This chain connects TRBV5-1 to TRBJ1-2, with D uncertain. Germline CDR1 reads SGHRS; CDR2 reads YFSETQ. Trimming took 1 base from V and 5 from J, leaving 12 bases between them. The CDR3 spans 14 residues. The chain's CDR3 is CASSLKGNSYGYTF. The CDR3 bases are TGCGCCAGCAGCTTGAAGGGAAACTCTTATGGCTACACCTTC.

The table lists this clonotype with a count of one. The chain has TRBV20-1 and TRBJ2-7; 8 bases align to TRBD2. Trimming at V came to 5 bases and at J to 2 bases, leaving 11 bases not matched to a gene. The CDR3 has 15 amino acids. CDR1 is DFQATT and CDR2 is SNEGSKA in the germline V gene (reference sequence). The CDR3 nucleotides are TGCAGTGCTTCGCGGGGGGCTAGCGATGCCTACGAGCAGTACTTC. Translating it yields CSASRGASDAYEQYF.

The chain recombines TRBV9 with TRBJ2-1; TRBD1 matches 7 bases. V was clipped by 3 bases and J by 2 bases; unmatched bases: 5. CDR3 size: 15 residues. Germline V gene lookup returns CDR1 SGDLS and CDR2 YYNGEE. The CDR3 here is CASSARTGAYNEQFF. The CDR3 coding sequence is TGTGCCAGCAGCGCGCGGACAGGAGCCTACAATGAGCAGTTCTTC.

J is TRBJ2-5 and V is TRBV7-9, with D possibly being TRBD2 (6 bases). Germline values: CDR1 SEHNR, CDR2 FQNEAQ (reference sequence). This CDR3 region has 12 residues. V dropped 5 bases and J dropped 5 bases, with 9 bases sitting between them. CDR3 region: CASSGGRETQYF. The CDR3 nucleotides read TGTGCCAGCAGCGGAGGGCGGGAGACCCAGTACTTC.

CDR3 sequence (DNA): TGTGCCAGTAGTATGAGCCGGGCCTACGAGCAGTACTTC. Protein: CASSMSRAYEQYF. The chain combines TRBV19 with TRBJ2-7; D is unresolved. CDR1 and CDR2 (germline): LNHDA, SQIVND (reference sequence). The CDR3 loop spans 13 amino acids. V was cut by 3 bases and J by 2 bases, with 8 bases left in between. The full variable domain, with the rest looked up from reference TRBV19 and TRBJ2-7, is DGGITQSPKYLFRKEGQNVTLSCEQNLNHDAMYWYRQDPGQGLRLIYYSQIVNDFQKGDIAEGYSVSREKKESFPLTVTSAQKNPTAFYLCASSMSRAYEQYFGPGTRLTVT.

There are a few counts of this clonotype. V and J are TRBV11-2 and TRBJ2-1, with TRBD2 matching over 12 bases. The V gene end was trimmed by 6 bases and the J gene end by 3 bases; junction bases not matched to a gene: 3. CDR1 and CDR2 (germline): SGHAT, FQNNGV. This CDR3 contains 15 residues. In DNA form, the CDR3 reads TGTGCCAGCAGAAGGACTAGCGGGATCTACAATGAGCAGTTCTTC. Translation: CASRRTSGIYNEQFF.

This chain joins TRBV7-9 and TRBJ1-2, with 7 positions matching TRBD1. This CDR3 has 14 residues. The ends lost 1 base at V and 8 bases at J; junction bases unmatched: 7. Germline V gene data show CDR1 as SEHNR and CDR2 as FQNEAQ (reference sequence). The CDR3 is CASSLGQGEGGYTF. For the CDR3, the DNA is TGTGCCAGCAGCTTAGGACAGGGAGAAGGGGGCTACACCTTC.

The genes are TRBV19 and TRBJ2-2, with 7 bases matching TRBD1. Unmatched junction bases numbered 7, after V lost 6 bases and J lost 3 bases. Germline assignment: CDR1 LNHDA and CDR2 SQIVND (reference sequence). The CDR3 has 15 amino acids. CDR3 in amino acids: CASREWTGYTGELFF. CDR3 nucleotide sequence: TGTGCCAGTAGGGAGTGGACAGGATACACCGGGGAGCTGTTTTTT.

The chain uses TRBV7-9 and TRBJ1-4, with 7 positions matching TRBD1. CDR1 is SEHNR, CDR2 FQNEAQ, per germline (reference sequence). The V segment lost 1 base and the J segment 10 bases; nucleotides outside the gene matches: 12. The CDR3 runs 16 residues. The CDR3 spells CASSLDPILAGGKLFF. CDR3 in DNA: TGTGCCAGCAGCTTAGATCCGATTCTGGCAGGGGGAAAACTGTTTTTT.

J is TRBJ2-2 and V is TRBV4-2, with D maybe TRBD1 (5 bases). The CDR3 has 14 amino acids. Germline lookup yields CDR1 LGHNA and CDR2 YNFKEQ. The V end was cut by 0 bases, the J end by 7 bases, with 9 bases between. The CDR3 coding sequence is TGTGCCAGCAGCCAAGACAGGGAATACGGGGAGCTGTTTTTT. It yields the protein CASSQDREYGELFF.

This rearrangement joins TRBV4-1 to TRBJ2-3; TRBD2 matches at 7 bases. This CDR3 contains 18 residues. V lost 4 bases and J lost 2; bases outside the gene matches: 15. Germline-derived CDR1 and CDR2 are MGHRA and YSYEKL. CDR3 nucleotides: TGCGCCAGCAGCCCAGACTTTCTCCGGGAGGCATACACAGATACGCAGTATTTT. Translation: CASSPDFLREAYTDTQYF.

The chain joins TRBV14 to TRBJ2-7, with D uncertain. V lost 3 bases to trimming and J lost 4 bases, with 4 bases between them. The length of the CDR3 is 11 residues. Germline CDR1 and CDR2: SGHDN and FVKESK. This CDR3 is CASSQGYEQYF. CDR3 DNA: TGTGCCAGCAGCCAGGGTTACGAGCAGTACTTC.

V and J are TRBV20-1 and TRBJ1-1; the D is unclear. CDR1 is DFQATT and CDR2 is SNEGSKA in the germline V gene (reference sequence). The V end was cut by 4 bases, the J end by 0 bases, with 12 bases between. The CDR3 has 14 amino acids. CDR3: CSAKERWVNTEAFF. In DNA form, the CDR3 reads TGCAGTGCTAAGGAGAGATGGGTGAACACTGAAGCTTTCTTT.